What follows are 8 T cell receptor beta chains derived from one specimen sequenced in a study of cytomegalovirus exposure and HLA in healthy donors. Use of 60 Vbeta and 13 Jbeta primers characterized the PCR. Generated by immunoSEQ multiplex PCR, the TCRdb table keeps only in-frame clones and is missing some. The table lists approximately 110,000 clones, over 70% of them singletons. The sample was PBMCs. The source of these receptors is a woman aged 40 to 50 in good health and CMV-seronegative.

The chain carries TRBV6-5 and TRBJ2-7; a possible D gene is TRBD2 (6 bases). The V and J ends lost 4 bases and 3 bases respectively, with 7 bases between them. The length of the CDR3 is 12 residues. Germline lookup yields CDR1 MNHEY and CDR2 SVGAGI. CDR3 sequence: CASSLGGYEQYF. The CDR3 DNA is TGTGCCAGCAGTTTGGGGGGCTACGAGCAGTACTTC.

The chain recombines TRBV10-3 with TRBJ2-5; 10 bases are shared with TRBD2. Germline assignment: CDR1 ENHRY and CDR2 SYGVKD. Trimming removed 0 bases from V and 2 bases from J; junction bases left unmatched: 3. This CDR3 comprises 16 residues. Written as DNA, the CDR3 is TGTGCCATCAGTGAGTCTAGCGGGGGGTTGCAAGAGACCCAGTACTTC. This codes for CAISESSGGLQETQYF.

The rearrangement joins TRBV5-1 to TRBJ2-1; TRBD2 aligns across 7 bases. The CDR3 length is 15 residues. The germline V gene has CDR1 SGHRS and CDR2 YFSETQ. V shed 6 bases and J 0 bases; nucleotides not matched to a gene: 6. CDR3 in DNA: TGCGCCAGCAAGTCAGCGGGGATCTCCTACAATGAGCAGTTCTTC. Translated: CASKSAGISYNEQFF.

The chain uses TRBV27 and TRBJ1-5; possible D gene TRBD1, 6 bases. This CDR3 has 15 amino acids. The germline gives CDR1 MNHEY, CDR2 SMNVEV (reference sequence). The V end lost 5 bases, the J end lost 3 bases, and 14 bases lay between the germline ends. The CDR3 nucleotides are TGTGCCAGCAGTCCCGAGAGGGGGTCCAATCAGCCCCAGCATTTT. It yields the protein CASSPERGSNQPQHF.

This clone was counted once. The chain recombines TRBV18 with TRBJ2-7; 8 nucleotides match TRBD2. Germline-derived CDR1 and CDR2 are KGHSH and LQKENI. The CDR3 spans 16 residues. V dropped 6 bases and J dropped 0; count of bases not matched to a gene: 10. The CDR3 bases are TGTGCCAGCTCGCCCGGGACTAGGGGGAGCTCCTACGAGCAGTACTTC. Its protein product is CASSPGTRGSSYEQYF. Drawing the rest from reference TRBV18 and TRBJ2-7, the complete variable domain is NAGVMQNPRHLVRRRGQEARLRCSPMKGHSHVYWYRQLPEEGLKFMVYLQKENIIDESGMPKERFSAEFPKEGPSILRIQQVVRGDSAAYFCASSPGTRGSSYEQYFGPGTRLTVT.

The chain recombines TRBV2 with TRBJ2-1; 9 bases are a match to TRBD2. Trimming took 2 bases from V and 8 from J; bases not matched to a gene: 10. This CDR3 is 16 amino acids long. Germline CDR1 is SNHLY and CDR2 is FYNNEI. The CDR3 loop reads CASSETFAGGRDEQFF. In DNA, the CDR3 is TGTGCCAGCAGTGAAACGTTTGCGGGGGGGCGAGATGAGCAGTTCTTC. The full variable domain, in which reference TRBV2 and TRBJ2-1 provide the parts outside the CDR3, is EPEVTQTPSHQVTQMGQEVILRCVPISNHLYFYWYRQILGQKVEFLVSFYNNEISEKSEIFDDQFSVERPDGSNFTLKIRSTKLEDSAMYFCASSETFAGGRDEQFFGPGTRLTVL.

The genes are TRBV5-6 and TRBJ2-4; possibly TRBD1 for D (6 bases). V gave up 3 bases and J gave up 1 base, with 8 bases separating them. Germline values: CDR1 SGHDT, CDR2 YYEEEE. The CDR3 has 14 amino acids. CDR3 residues: CASSSTGAKNIQYF. The CDR3, as DNA: TGTGCCAGCAGCTCTACAGGGGCCAAAAACATTCAGTACTTC.

The V gene is TRBV18, the J gene TRBJ2-5; D gene uncertain. CDR3 length: 14 amino acids. V was pared by 4 bases and J by 1 base, with 10 bases between. Germline CDR1 KGHSH, CDR2 LQKENI. The CDR3: CASSLTAFQETQYF. DNA for the CDR3: TGTGCCAGCTCACTTACTGCCTTCCAAGAGACCCAGTACTTC. Drawing the rest from reference TRBV18 and TRBJ2-5, the complete variable domain is NAGVMQNPRHLVRRRGQEARLRCSPMKGHSHVYWYRQLPEEGLKFMVYLQKENIIDESGMPKERFSAEFPKEGPSILRIQQVVRGDSAAYFCASSLTAFQETQYFGPGTRLLVL.